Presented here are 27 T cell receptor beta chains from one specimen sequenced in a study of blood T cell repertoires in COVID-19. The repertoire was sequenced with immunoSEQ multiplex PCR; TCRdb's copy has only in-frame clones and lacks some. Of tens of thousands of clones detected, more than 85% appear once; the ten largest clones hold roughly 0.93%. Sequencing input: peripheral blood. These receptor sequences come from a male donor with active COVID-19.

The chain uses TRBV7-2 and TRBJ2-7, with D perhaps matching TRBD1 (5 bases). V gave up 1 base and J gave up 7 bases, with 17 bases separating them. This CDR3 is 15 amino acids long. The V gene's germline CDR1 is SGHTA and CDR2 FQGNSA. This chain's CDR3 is CASSLGAGRRVEQYF. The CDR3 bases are TGTGCCAGCAGCTTAGGCGCAGGGCGCCGTGTGGAGCAGTACTTC.

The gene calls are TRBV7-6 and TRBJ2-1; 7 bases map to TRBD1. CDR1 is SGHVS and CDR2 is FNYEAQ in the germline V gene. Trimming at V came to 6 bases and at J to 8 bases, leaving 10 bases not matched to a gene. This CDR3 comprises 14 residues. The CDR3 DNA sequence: TGTGCCAGCAGGCCCAACAGGGGTGCCGATGAGCAGTTCTTC. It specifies CASRPNRGADEQFF.

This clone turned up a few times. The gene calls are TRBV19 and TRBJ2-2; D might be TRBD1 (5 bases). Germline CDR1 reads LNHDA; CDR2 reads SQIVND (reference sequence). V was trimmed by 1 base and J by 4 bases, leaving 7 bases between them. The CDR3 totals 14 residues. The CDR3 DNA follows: TGTGCCAGTAGTATAGCGCAGGGCACCGGGGAGCTGTTTTTT. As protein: CASSIAQGTGELFF.

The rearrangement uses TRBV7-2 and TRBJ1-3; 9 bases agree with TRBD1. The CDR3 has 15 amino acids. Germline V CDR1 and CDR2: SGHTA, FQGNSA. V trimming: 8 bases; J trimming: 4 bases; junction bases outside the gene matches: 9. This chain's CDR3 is CASAHGTGKGNTIYF. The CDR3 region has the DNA TGTGCCAGCGCCCACGGGACAGGGAAAGGAAACACCATATATTTT.

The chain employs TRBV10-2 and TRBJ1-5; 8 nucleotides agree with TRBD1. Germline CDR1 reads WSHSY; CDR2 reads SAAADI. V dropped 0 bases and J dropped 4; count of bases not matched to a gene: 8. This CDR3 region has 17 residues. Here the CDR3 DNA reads TGCGCCAGCAGTGAGTCGGTAGGGACAGGCGTAAATCAGCCCCAGCATTTT. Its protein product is CASSESVGTGVNQPQHF.

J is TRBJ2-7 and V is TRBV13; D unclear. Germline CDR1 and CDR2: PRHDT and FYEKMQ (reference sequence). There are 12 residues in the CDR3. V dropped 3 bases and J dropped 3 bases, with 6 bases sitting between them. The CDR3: CASSLGYYEQYF. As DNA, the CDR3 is TGTGCCAGCAGCTTGGGCTACTACGAGCAGTACTTC.

The CDR3 reads CASSRESGGTTDTQYF. In DNA, the CDR3 is TGTGCCAGCAGCCGCGAATCGGGGGGGACGACGGATACGCAGTATTTT. V is TRBV4-2 and J is TRBJ2-3; TRBD2 matches 8 bases. CDR1 LGHNA and CDR2 YNFKEQ come from the germline V gene. V gave up 4 bases and J gave up 6 bases; unmatched junction bases: 12. CDR3 length: 16 residues.

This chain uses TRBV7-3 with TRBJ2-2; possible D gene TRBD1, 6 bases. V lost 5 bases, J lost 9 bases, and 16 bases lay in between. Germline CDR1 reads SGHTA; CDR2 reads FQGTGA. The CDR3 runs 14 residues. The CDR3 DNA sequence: TGTGCCAGCAGCAACAGGGAAGGAGTTCGGGAGCTGTTTTTT. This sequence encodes CASSNREGVRELFF. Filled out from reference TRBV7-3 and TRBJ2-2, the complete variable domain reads GAGVSQTPSNKVTEKGKYVELRCDPISGHTALYWYRQSLGQGPEFLIYFQGTGAADDSGLPNDRFFAVRPEGSVSTLKIQRTERGDSAVYLCASSNREGVRELFFGEGSRLTVL.

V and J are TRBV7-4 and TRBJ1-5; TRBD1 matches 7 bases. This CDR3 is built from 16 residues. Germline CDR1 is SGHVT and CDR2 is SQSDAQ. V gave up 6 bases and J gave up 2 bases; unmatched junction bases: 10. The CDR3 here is CASSFGPGQGNQPQHF. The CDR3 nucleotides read TGTGCCAGCAGTTTCGGACCCGGACAGGGCAATCAGCCCCAGCATTTT.

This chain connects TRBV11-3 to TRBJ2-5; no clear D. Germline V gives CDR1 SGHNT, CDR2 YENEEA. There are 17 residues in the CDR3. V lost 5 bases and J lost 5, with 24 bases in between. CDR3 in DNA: TGTGCCAGCAGCCCACGGATAGACTTTAGATTCACGGAGACCCAGTACTTC. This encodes CASSPRIDFRFTETQYF. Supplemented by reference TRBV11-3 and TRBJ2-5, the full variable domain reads EAGVVQSPRYKIIEKKQPVAFWCNPISGHNTLYWYLQNLGQGPELLIRYENEEAVDDSQLPKDRFSAERLKGVDSTLKIQPAELGDSAVYLCASSPRIDFRFTETQYFGPGTRLLVL.

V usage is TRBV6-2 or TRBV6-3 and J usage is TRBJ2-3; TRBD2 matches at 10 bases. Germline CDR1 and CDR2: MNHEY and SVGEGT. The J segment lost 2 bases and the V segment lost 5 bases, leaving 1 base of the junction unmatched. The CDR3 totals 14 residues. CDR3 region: CASSSGGATDTQYF. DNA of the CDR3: TGTGCCAGCAGTAGCGGGGGGGCCACAGATACGCAGTATTTT.

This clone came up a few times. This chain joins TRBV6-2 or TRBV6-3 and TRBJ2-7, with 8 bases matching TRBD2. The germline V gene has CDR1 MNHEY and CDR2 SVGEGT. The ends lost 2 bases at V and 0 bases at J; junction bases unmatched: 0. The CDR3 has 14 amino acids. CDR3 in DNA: TGTGCCAGCAGTTACGGGACTAGCTCCTACGAGCAGTACTTC. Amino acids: CASSYGTSSYEQYF.

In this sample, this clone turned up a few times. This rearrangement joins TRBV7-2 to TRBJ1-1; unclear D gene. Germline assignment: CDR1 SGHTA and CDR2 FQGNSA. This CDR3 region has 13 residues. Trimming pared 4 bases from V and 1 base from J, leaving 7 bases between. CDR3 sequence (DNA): TGTGCCAGCAGCTCCCAAGCGAACACTGAAGCTTTCTTT. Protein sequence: CASSSQANTEAFF.

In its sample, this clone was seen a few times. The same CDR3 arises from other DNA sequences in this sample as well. The CDR3 spells CASSRTNTGELFF. CDR3 nucleotide sequence: TGTGCCAGCAGCAGAACAAACACCGGGGAGCTGTTTTTT. V is TRBV11-2 and J is TRBJ2-2, with D unclear. Germline CDR1 and CDR2: SGHAT and FQNNGV. The CDR3 spans 13 residues. The V and J ends lost 5 bases and 2 bases respectively, with 6 bases between them.

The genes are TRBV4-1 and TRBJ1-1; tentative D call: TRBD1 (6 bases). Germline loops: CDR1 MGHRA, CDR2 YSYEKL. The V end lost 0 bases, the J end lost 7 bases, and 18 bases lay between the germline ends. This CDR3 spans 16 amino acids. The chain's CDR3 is CASSQEPGRGVGEAFF. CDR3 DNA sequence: TGCGCCAGCAGCCAAGAGCCCGGCAGGGGAGTAGGTGAAGCTTTCTTT.

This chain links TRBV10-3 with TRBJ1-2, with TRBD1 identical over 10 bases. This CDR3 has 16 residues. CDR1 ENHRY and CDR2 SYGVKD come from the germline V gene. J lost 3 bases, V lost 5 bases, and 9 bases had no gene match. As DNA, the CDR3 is TGTGCCATCAGTACGGGACAGGGGAGAAGGGACTATGGCTACACCTTC. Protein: CAISTGQGRRDYGYTF.

CDR3 DNA sequence: TGTGCCAGCAGCCAAACCGGGGACAGAGCCTATGGCTACACCTTC. This gives the protein CASSQTGDRAYGYTF. This chain connects TRBV3-1 (or the pseudogene TRBV3-2) to TRBJ1-2; TRBD1 matches at 7 bases. CDR1 is LGHDT and CDR2 is YNNKEL in the germline V gene (reference sequence). CDR3 length: 15 amino acids. V lost 2 bases and J lost 4; bases outside the gene matches: 7.

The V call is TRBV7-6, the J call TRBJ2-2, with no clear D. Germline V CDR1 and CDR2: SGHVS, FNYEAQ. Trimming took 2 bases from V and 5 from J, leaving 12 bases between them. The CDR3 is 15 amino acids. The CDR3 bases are TGTGCCAGCAGCTTATTTGTTCCGGGTACCGGGGAGCTGTTTTTT. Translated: CASSLFVPGTGELFF. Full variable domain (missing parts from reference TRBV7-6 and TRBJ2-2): GAGVSQSPRYKVTKRGQDVALRCDPISGHVSLYWYRQALGQGPEFLTYFNYEAQQDKSGLPNDRFSAERPEGSISTLTIQRTEQRDSAMYRCASSLFVPGTGELFFGEGSRLTVL.

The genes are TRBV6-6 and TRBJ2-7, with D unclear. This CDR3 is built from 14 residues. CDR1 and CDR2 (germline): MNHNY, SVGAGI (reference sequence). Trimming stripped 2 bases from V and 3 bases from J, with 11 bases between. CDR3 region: CASSYVAWSYEQYF. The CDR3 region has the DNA TGTGCCAGCAGTTACGTGGCATGGAGCTACGAGCAGTACTTC.

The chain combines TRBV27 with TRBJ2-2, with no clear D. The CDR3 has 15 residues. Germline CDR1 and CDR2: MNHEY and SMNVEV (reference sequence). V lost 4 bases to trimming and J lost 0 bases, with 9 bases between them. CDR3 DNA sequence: TGTGCCAGCAGTTCGACATACGCGAACACCGGGGAGCTGTTTTTT. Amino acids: CASSSTYANTGELFF.

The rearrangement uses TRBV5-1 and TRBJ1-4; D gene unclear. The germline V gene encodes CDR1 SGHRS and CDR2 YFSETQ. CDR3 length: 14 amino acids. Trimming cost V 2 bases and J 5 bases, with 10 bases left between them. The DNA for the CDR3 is TGCGCCAGCAGCTTTGGGCAGAGAAATGAAAAACTGTTTTTT. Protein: CASSFGQRNEKLFF.

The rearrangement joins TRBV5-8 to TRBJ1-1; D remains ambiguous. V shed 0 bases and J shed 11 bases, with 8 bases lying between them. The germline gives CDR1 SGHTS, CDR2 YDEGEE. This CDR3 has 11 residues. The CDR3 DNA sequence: TGTGCCAGCAGCTTGGTTAGGGAGGCTTTCTTT. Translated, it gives CASSLVREAFF. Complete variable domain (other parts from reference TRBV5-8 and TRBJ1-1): EAGVTQSPTHLIKTRGQQATLRCSPISGHTSVYWYQQALGLGLQFLLWYDEGEERNRGNFPPRFSGRQFPNYSSELNVNALELEDSALYLCASSLVREAFFGQGTRLTVV.

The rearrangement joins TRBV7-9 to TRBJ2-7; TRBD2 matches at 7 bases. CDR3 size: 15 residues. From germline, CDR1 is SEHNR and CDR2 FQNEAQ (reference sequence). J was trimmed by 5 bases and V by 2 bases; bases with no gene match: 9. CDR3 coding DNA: TGTGCCAGCAGCTTACGGACCTGGGGGAGGGACGAGCAGTACTTC. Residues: CASSLRTWGRDEQYF.

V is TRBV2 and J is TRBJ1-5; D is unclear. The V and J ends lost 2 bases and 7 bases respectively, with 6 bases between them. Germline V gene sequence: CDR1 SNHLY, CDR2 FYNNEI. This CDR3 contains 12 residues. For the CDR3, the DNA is TGTGCCAGCAGTGAAACGGTACAGCCCCAGCATTTT. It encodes CASSETVQPQHF.

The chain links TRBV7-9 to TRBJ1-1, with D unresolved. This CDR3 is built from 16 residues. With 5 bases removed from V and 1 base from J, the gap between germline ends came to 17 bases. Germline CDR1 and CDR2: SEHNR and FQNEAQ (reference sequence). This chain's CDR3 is CASSLSDWGKNTEAFF. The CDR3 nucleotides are TGTGCCAGCAGCCTCTCGGACTGGGGAAAGAACACTGAAGCTTTCTTT.

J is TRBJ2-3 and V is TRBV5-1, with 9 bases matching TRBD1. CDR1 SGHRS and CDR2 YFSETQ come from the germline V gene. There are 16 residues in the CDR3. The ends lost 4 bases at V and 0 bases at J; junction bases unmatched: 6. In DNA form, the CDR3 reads TGCGCCAGCAGCGTAACAGGGGGCTATAGCACAGATACGCAGTATTTT. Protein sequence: CASSVTGGYSTDTQYF.

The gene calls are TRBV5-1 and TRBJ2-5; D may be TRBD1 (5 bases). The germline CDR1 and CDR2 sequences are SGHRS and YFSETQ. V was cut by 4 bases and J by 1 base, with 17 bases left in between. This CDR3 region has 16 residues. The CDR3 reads CASSPWTRFSQETQYF. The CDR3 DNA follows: TGCGCCAGCAGCCCATGGACACGCTTTTCCCAAGAGACCCAGTACTTC.